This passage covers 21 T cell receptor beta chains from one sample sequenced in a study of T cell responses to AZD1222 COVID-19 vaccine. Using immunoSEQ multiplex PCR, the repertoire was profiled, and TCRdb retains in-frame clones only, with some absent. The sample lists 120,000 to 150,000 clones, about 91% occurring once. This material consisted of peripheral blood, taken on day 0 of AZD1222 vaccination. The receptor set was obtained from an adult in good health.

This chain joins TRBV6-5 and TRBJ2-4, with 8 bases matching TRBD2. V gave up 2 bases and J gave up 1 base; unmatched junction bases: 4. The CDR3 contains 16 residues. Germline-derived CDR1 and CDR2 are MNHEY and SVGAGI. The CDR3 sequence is CASSYAASGAKNIQYF. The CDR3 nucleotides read TGTGCCAGCAGTTACGCGGCTAGCGGGGCCAAAAACATTCAGTACTTC.

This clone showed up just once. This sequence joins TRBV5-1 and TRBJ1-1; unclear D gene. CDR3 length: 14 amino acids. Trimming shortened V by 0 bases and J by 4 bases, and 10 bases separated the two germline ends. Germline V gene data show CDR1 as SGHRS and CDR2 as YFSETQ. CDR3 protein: CASSLGSLATEAFF. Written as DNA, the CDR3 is TGCGCCAGCAGCTTGGGATCCCTGGCCACTGAAGCTTTCTTT.

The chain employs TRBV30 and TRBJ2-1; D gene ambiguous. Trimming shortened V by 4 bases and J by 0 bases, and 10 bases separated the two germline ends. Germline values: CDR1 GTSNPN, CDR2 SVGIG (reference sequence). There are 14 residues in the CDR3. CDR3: CAWTELSSYNEQFF. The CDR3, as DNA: TGTGCCTGGACAGAACTTAGCTCCTACAATGAGCAGTTCTTC.

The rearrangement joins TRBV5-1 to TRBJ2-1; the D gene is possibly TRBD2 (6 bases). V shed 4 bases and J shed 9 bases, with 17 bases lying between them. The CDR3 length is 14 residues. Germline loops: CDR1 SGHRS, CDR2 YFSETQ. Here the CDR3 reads CASSLDGAGGEQFF. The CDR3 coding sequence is TGCGCCAGCAGCCTGGACGGAGCCGGGGGTGAGCAGTTCTTC.

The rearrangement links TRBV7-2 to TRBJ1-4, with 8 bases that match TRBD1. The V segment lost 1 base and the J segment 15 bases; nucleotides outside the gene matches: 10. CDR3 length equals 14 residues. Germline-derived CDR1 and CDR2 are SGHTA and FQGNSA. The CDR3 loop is CASSLGTGPGVMFF. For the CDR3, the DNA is TGTGCCAGCAGCTTAGGGACAGGGCCAGGAGTGATGTTTTTT.

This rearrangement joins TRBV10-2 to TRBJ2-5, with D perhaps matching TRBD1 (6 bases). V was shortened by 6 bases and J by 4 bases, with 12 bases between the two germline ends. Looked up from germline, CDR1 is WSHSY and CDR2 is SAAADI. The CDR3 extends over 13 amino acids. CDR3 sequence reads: CASRATGAETQYF. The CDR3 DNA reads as TGCGCCAGCAGGGCGACAGGAGCAGAGACCCAGTACTTC.

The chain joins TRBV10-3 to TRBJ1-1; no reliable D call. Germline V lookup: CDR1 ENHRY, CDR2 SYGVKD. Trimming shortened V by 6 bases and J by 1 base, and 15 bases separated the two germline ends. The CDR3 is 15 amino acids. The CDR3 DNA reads TGTGCCATCAGCCCACGCCAGGACCCGAACACTGAAGCTTTCTTT. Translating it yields CAISPRQDPNTEAFF.

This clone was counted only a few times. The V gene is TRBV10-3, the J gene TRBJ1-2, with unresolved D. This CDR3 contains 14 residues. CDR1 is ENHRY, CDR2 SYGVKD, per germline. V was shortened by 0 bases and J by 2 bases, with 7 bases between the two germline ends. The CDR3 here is CAISESAANYGYTF. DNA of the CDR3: TGTGCCATCAGTGAGTCTGCAGCAAACTATGGCTACACCTTC.

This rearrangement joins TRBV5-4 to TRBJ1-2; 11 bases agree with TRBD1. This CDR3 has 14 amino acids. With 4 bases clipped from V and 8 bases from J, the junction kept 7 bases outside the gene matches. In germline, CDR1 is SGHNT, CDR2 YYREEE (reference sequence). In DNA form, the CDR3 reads TGTGCCAGCAGCATATGGACAGGGGGCCAGGGCTACACCTTC. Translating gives CASSIWTGGQGYTF. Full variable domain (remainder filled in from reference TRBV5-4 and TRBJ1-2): ETGVTQSPTHLIKTRGQQVTLRCSSQSGHNTVSWYQQALGQGPQFIFQYYREEENGRGNFPPRFSGLQFPNYSSELNVNALELDDSALYLCASSIWTGGQGYTFGSGTRLTVV.

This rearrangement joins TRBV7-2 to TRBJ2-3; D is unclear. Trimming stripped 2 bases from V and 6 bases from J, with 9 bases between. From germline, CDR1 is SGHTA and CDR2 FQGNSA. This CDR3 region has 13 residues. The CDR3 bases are TGTGCCAGCAGCTTATTAGTGGGGGATACGCAGTATTTT. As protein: CASSLLVGDTQYF.

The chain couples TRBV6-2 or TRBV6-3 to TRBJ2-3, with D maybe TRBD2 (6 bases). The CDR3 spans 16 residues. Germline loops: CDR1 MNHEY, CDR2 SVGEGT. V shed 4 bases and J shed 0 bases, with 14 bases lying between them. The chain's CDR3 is CASSSGTLASTDTQYF. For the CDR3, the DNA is TGTGCCAGCAGTTCTGGGACTCTGGCTAGCACAGATACGCAGTATTTT.

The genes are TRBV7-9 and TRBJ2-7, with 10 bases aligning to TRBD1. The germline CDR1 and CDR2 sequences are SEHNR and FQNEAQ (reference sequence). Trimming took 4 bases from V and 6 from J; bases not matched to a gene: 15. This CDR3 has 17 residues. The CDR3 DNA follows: TGTGCCAGCAGCTCCCGGACAGGGGGAAGTAGTACTAGCGAGCAGTACTTC. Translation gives CASSSRTGGSSTSEQYF.

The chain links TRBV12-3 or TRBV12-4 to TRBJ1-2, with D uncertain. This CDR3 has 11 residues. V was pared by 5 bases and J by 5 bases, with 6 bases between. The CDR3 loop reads CASSPRYGYTF. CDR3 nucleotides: TGTGCCAGCAGTCCTCGATATGGCTACACCTTC.

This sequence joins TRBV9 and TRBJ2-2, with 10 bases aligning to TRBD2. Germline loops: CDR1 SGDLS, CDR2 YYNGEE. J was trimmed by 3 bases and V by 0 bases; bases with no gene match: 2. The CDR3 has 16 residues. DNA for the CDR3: TGTGCCAGCAGCGTAGGAGCGGGGGGGCACACCGGGGAGCTGTTTTTT. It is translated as CASSVGAGGHTGELFF.

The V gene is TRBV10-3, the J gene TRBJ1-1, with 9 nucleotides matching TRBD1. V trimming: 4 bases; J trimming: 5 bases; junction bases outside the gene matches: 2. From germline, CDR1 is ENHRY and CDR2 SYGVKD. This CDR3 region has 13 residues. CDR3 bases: TGTGCCATCAGTGGACAGGGGGTGACTGAAGCTTTCTTT. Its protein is CAISGQGVTEAFF.

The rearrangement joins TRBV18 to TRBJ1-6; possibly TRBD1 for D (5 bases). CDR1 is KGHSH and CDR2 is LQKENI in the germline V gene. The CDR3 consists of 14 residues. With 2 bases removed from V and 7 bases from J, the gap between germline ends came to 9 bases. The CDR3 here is CASSPGTGNSPLHF. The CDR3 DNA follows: TGTGCCAGCTCACCAGGGACGGGGAATTCACCCCTCCACTTT.

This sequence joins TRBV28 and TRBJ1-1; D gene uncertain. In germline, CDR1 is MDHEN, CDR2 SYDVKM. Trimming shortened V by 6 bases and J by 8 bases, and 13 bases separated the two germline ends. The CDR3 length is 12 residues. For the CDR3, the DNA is TGTGCCAGCAGAAAAGTGCAGCCCGAAGCTTTCTTT. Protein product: CASRKVQPEAFF. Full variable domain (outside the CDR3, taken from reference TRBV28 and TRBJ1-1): DVKVTQSSRYLVKRTGEKVFLECVQDMDHENMFWYRQDPGLGLRLIYFSYDVKMKEKGDIPEGYSVSREKKERFSLILESASTNQTSMYLCASRKVQPEAFFGQGTRLTVV.

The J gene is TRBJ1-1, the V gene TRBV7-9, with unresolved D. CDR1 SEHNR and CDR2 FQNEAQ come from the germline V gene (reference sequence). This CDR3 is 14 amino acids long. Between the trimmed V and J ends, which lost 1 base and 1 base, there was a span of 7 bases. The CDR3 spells CASSLVGPNTEAFF. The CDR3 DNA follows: TGTGCCAGCAGCTTAGTGGGTCCGAACACTGAAGCTTTCTTT.

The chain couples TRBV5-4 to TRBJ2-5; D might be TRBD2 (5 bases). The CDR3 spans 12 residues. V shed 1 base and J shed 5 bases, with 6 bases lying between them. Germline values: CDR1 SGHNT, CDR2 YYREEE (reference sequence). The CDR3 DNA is TGTGCCAGCAGCTTGACGGGGGAGACCCAGTACTTC. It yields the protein CASSLTGETQYF.

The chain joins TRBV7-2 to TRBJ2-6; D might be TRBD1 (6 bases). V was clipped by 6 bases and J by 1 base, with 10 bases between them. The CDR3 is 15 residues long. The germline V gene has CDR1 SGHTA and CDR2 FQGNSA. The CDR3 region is CASRTQGSGANVLTF. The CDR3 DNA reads TGTGCCAGCAGAACTCAGGGGTCTGGGGCCAACGTCCTGACTTTC.

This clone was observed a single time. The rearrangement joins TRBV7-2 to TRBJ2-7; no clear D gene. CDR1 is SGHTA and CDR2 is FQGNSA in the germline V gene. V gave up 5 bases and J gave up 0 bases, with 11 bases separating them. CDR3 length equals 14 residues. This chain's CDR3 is CASSPRAVSYEQYF. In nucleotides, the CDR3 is TGTGCCAGCAGCCCAAGAGCAGTCTCCTACGAGCAGTACTTC.